This T cell receptor (beta chain) stems from a study of CD4 T cell repertoires in COVID-19. Study-wide results and limits: Some SARS-CoV-2 clonotypes, between 7 and 25%, recurred in SARS-CoV and/or HKU1 cultures. Sharing of several most expanded SARS-CoV-2-reactive clonotypes across memory subsets suggested intraclonal diversification.

With regard to this clone: The antigen remains unidentified.

TCRdb keeps only in-frame clones here, not all; method: immunoSEQ multiplex PCR. The sample consists of 65,000 to 95,000 clones, about four fifths of them appearing once. From germline, CDR1 is SGHVS and CDR2 FQNEAQ. This CDR3 has 16 amino acids. The V end was cut by 4 bases, the J end by 0 bases, with 10 bases between. This receptor was taken from a human donor who had COVID-19. The material was CD4+ T cells from peripheral blood, obtained after recovery from COVID-19. The chain joins TRBV7-8 to TRBJ1-6, with a possible D match to TRBD1 (6 bases). The CDR3 nucleotides read TGTGCCAGCAGCTCCCCGGACAGCTCCTATAATTCACCCCTCCACTTT. The encoded protein is CASSSPDSSYNSPLHF.